The rows below give T cell receptor beta chains drawn from one sample of a study of shared clonotypes between healthy human individuals. Profiling relied on immunoSEQ multiplex PCR, and the TCRdb table lists in-frame clones only, not all of them. The sample comprises approximately 500,000 clones, approximately 78% of which are singletons, and about 12% rests with the top ten. Sequenced material: PBMCs. The receptors come from a woman aged 40 to 50 in good health. Some clones in this sample may be carry-over from other donors' samples. Each CDR3 is given with its conserved first and last residue. The D gene is left open where the match is weak. Clone sizes are given selectively: once, few, many, or a class where the clone is expanded.

clone_size	j_call	d_call	v_call	cdr3_aa	cdr3_nt
.	TRBJ1-4	TRBD1	TRBV27	CASSPRTGDAGKLFF	TGTGCCAGCAGTCCCCGGACAGGGGATGCTGGAAAACTGTTTTTT
once	TRBJ2-3	TRBD2	TRBV18	CASSTSGRGYTDTQYF	TGTGCCAGCTCAACGAGCGGGAGAGGATACACAGATACGCAGTATTTT
few	TRBJ2-7	TRBD2	TRBV4-1	CASSLPPSGSRLEEQYF	TGCGCCAGCAGCCTCCCCCCTAGCGGGAGCCGGCTCGAGGAGCAGTACTTC
once	TRBJ2-3	TRBD2	TRBV19	CASSPGLAGTDTQYF	TGTGCCAGTAGCCCGGGACTAGCGGGCACAGATACGCAGTATTTT
.	TRBJ2-3	.	TRBV6-5	CASSINSGTDTQYF	TGTGCCAGCAGTATCAACTCTGGCACAGATACGCAGTATTTT
.	TRBJ2-7	.	TRBV7-9	CASSLADYLTYEQYF	TGTGCCAGCAGCTTAGCAGACTACCTAACCTACGAGCAGTACTTC
.	TRBJ1-5	.	TRBV12-5	CASGLGTGQPQHF	TGTGCTAGTGGTTTGGGGACGGGGCAGCCCCAGCATTTT
.	TRBJ1-6	.	TRBV10-3	CAISDGGQLNSPLHF	TGTGCCATCAGTGACGGGGGACAACTTAATTCACCCCTCCACTTT
many	TRBJ1-1	.	TRBV30	CAWDRNENTEAFF	TGTGCCTGGGACCGTAATGAGAACACTGAAGCTTTCTTT
once	TRBJ1-2	TRBD1	TRBV4-1	CASSQAQGIGGYTF	TGCGCCAGCAGCCAAGCACAGGGGATCGGCGGCTACACCTTC
.	TRBJ2-1	TRBD1	TRBV11-2	CASRTGTDSYNEQFF	TGTGCCAGCCGGACCGGGACAGACTCCTACAATGAGCAGTTCTTC
once	TRBJ2-5	.	TRBV5-1	CASSPNSQETQYF	TGCGCCAGCAGCCCCAACTCCCAAGAGACCCAGTACTTC
.	TRBJ1-2	.	TRBV6-1	CASSGPYGYTF	TGTGCCAGCAGCGGCCCCTATGGCTACACCTTC
.	TRBJ1-1	.	TRBV18	CASSPSRRGAYTEAFF	TGTGCCAGCTCACCATCAAGACGGGGGGCTTACACTGAAGCTTTCTTT
.	TRBJ2-5	TRBD1	TRBV5-1	CASSSTGGSETQYF	TGCGCCAGCAGCTCTACAGGGGGCTCAGAGACCCAGTACTTC
.	TRBJ1-6	TRBD1	TRBV11-2	CASSLPPGQGVANSPLHF	TGTGCCAGCAGCCTTCCTCCGGGACAGGGGGTTGCGAATTCACCCCTCCACTTT
.	TRBJ1-1	.	TRBV6-1	CASTLRGDTEAFF	TGTGCCAGCACCCTTCGCGGGGACACTGAAGCTTTCTTT
.	TRBJ2-3	.	TRBV4-2	CASSQGPEGTDTQYF	TGTGCCAGCAGCCAAGGTCCGGAGGGCACAGATACGCAGTATTTT
.	TRBJ2-7	.	TRBV13	CASRHGGNYEQYF	TGTGCCAGCAGACACGGGGGAAACTACGAGCAGTACTTC
.	TRBJ2-7	TRBD1	TRBV10-3	CAISGGQGDRGEQYF	TGTGCCATCAGTGGGGGGCAGGGGGATAGAGGCGAGCAGTACTTC
.	TRBJ1-2	.	TRBV15	CATSRAGVYGYTF	TGTGCCACCAGCAGGGCAGGGGTTTATGGCTACACCTTC
many	TRBJ1-6	.	TRBV7-3	CASSLSSYNSPLHF	TGTGCCAGCAGCTTGAGCTCCTATAATTCACCCCTCCACTTT
many	TRBJ1-2	TRBD1	TRBV5-1	CASSTGTAQNYGYTF	TGCGCCAGCAGCACCGGGACAGCACAAAACTATGGCTACACCTTC
.	TRBJ2-7	TRBD1	TRBV27	CASKKGQGSFYEQYF	TGTGCCAGCAAGAAAGGACAGGGAAGCTTCTACGAGCAGTACTTC
.	TRBJ2-1	TRBD2	TRBV6-4	CASSETSGGGNEQFF	TGTGCCAGCAGTGAAACTAGCGGAGGGGGTAATGAGCAGTTCTTC
many	TRBJ1-4	.	TRBV25-1	CASRGTPNEKLFF	TGTGCCAGCAGAGGGACTCCTAATGAAAAACTGTTTTTT
.	TRBJ2-7	.	TRBV28	CASSLNNRIYEQYF	TGTGCCAGCAGTTTAAACAACCGGATCTACGAGCAGTACTTC
.	TRBJ2-1	TRBD1	TRBV6-1	CASSVVPGQGGEQFF	TGTGCCAGCAGTGTCGTCCCGGGACAGGGGGGCGAGCAGTTCTTC
many	TRBJ1-1	.	TRBV4-2	CASSQAVGENTEAFF	TGTGCCAGCAGCCAAGCGGTCGGGGAGAACACTGAAGCTTTCTTT
.	TRBJ2-7	TRBD2	TRBV18	CASSPINGLAGYEQYF	TGTGCCAGCTCACCAATAAACGGACTAGCGGGTTACGAGCAGTACTTC
.	TRBJ2-7	.	TRBV19	CASSMWSGEPYEQYF	TGTGCCAGTAGTATGTGGTCGGGGGAGCCCTACGAGCAGTACTTC
.	TRBJ2-1	TRBD2	TRBV4-1	CASSLGLAGNIKSYNEQFF	TGCGCCAGCAGCCTCGGACTAGCGGGAAATATAAAAAGCTACAATGAGCAGTTCTTC
.	TRBJ1-1	.	TRBV11-2	CASSFNTEAFF	TGTGCCAGCAGCTTTAACACTGAAGCTTTCTTT
.	TRBJ2-1	TRBD1	TRBV6-1	CASRLGQGFSNEQFF	TGTGCCAGCAGGTTGGGACAGGGGTTTTCCAATGAGCAGTTCTTC
.	TRBJ1-1	.	TRBV6-6	CASSSSRRGGTEAFF	TGTGCCAGCAGTTCCTCCAGGAGGGGCGGCACTGAAGCTTTCTTT
.	TRBJ2-3	TRBD2	TRBV10-3	CAISVGVAGETDTQYF	TGTGCCATCAGTGTAGGTGTAGCGGGAGAGACAGATACGCAGTATTTT
.	TRBJ2-6	.	TRBV29-1	CSVTGGQGASGANVLTF	TGCAGCGTCACAGGTGGGCAGGGAGCATCTGGGGCCAACGTCCTGACTTTC
few	TRBJ2-7	.	TRBV5-1	CASSLQGGAYEQYF	TGCGCCAGCAGCTTACAAGGGGGAGCCTACGAGCAGTACTTC
once	TRBJ2-7	.	TRBV7-2	CASSLEYRPSYEQYF	TGTGCCAGCAGCTTAGAGTACAGACCCTCCTACGAGCAGTACTTC
.	TRBJ2-7	.	TRBV28	CASSLVRDGTYEQYF	TGTGCCAGCAGTTTAGTGAGGGATGGGACCTACGAGCAGTACTTC
few	TRBJ2-7	TRBD1	TRBV28	CASSFGQDYEQYF	TGTGCCAGCAGTTTCGGACAGGACTACGAGCAGTACTTC
.	TRBJ2-7	TRBD1	TRBV28	CASSSLGTGALYEQYF	TGTGCCAGCAGTTCCCTCGGGACAGGGGCCCTATACGAGCAGTACTTC
few	TRBJ2-4	TRBD1	TRBV13	CASSPVGRGRSKNIQYF	TGTGCCAGCAGCCCAGTCGGCAGGGGGCGGTCCAAAAACATTCAGTACTTC
many	TRBJ2-1	.	TRBV7-3	CASSLIPSADSYNEQFF	TGTGCCAGCAGCTTAATACCCTCAGCGGACTCCTACAATGAGCAGTTCTTC
.	TRBJ2-7	TRBD1	TRBV28	CASSLWGQGAVEQYF	TGTGCCAGCAGTTTATGGGGACAGGGGGCAGTCGAGCAGTACTTC
.	TRBJ2-1	TRBD2	TRBV12-5	CASAAREGFYEQFF	TGTGCTAGTGCGGCGCGGGAGGGCTTCTATGAGCAGTTCTTC
.	TRBJ1-2	.	TRBV5-4	CASSLIGNYGYTF	TGTGCCAGCAGCTTGATAGGGAACTATGGCTACACCTTC
.	TRBJ1-2	.	TRBV19	CASREDRGNLYGYTF	TGTGCCAGTAGGGAGGACAGAGGGAATCTCTATGGCTACACCTTC
.	TRBJ2-7	TRBD2	TRBV28	CASSLRGRDPYEQYF	TGTGCCAGCAGTTTACGGGGGAGGGACCCCTACGAGCAGTACTTC
.	TRBJ2-4	.	TRBV6-6	CASSRSGHLKNIQYF	TGTGCCAGCAGTAGATCGGGACACCTAAAAAACATTCAGTACTTC
.	TRBJ1-1	.	TRBV25-1	CASSDGMNTEAFF	TGTGCCAGCAGTGATGGGATGAACACTGAAGCTTTCTTT
.	TRBJ2-1	.	TRBV28	CASSVSYNEQFF	TGTGCCAGCAGCGTCAGTTACAATGAGCAGTTCTTC
once	TRBJ2-7	.	TRBV30	CAWSRGLSYEQYF	TGTGCCTGGAGTCGGGGCCTATCCTACGAGCAGTACTTC
.	TRBJ2-7	.	TRBV5-1	CASSLDFSYEQYF	TGCGCCAGCAGCTTGGACTTTTCCTACGAGCAGTACTTC
once	TRBJ1-1	.	TRBV6-4	CATKSERDSAEAFF	TGTGCCACCAAAAGTGAACGGGATTCGGCTGAAGCTTTCTTT